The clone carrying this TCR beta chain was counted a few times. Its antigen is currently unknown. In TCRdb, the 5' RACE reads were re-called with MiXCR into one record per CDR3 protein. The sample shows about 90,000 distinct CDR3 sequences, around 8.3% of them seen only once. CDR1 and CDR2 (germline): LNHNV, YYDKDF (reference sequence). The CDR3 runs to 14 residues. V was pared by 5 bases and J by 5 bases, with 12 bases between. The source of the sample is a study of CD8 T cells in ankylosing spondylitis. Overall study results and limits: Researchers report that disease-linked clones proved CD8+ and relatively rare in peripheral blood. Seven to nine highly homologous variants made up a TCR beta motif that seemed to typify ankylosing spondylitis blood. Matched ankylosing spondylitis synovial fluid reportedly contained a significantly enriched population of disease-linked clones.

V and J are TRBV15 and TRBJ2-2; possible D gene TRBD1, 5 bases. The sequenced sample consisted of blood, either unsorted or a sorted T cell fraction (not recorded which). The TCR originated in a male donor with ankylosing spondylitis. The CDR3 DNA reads TGTGCCACCAGCTTAAGGGGATGGACCGGGGAGCTGTTTTTT. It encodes CATSLRGWTGELFF.